This passage covers 29 T cell receptor beta chains from one sample sequenced in a study of T cells after yellow fever vaccination. TCRdb reprocessed the 5' RACE reads via MiXCR and lists one record per CDR3 protein. This table has about 170,000 distinct CDR3 sequences, approximately 9.9% appearing once. The specimen was CD8+ T cells sorted from PBMCs, collected 15 days after the yellow fever booster vaccination. The receptors originated from a man between 18 and 35 years old who received the YFV17D yellow fever vaccine.

V and J are TRBV3-1 and TRBJ1-1; TRBD1 is a possible D gene (6 bases). The ends were cut back, 1 base at V and 1 base at J, with 19 bases in the middle. The CDR3 totals 18 residues. Germline values: CDR1 LGHDT, CDR2 YNNKEL (reference sequence). CDR3 residues: CASSQVLGTRDWNTEAFF. DNA of the CDR3: TGTGCCAGCAGCCAAGTGCTCGGGACAAGAGATTGGAACACTGAAGCTTTCTTT. The variable domain in full, with the rest retrieved from reference TRBV3-1 and TRBJ1-1, is DTAVSQTPKYLVTQMGNDKSIKCEQNLGHDTMYWYKQDSKKFLKIMFSYNNKELIINETVPNRFSPKSPDKAHLNLHINSLELGDSAVYFCASSQVLGTRDWNTEAFFGQGTRLTVV.

J is TRBJ1-1 and V is TRBV4-1, with D hard to call. Trimming removed 0 bases from V and 5 bases from J, with 13 bases in between. The CDR3 loop spans 15 amino acids. Looked up from germline, CDR1 is MGHRA and CDR2 is YSYEKL. CDR3 sequence: CASSQEWGYGTEAFF. CDR3 nucleotide sequence: TGCGCCAGCAGCCAAGAATGGGGTTATGGTACTGAAGCTTTCTTT.

This clonotype showed up many times. The CDR3 spells CSTATNTEAFF. DNA for the CDR3: TGCAGCACTGCCACTAACACTGAAGCTTTCTTT. The genes are TRBV29-1 and TRBJ1-1; D is uncertain. Germline-derived CDR1 and CDR2 are SQVTM and ANQGSEA. V shed 8 bases and J shed 2 bases, with 9 bases lying between them. CDR3 size: 11 residues. Filled out from reference TRBV29-1 and TRBJ1-1, the complete variable domain reads SAVISQKPSRDICQRGTSLTIQCQVDSQVTMMFWYRQQPGQSLTLIATANQGSEATYESGFVIDKFPISRPNLTFSTLTVSNMSPEDSSIYLCSTATNTEAFFGQGTRLTVV.

The chain has TRBV5-1 and TRBJ2-2; D may be TRBD2 (5 bases). CDR1 is SGHRS and CDR2 is YFSETQ in the germline V gene. V lost 1 base to trimming and J lost 5 bases, with 12 bases between them. The CDR3 has 15 amino acids. The CDR3 DNA is TGCGCCAGCAGCTTGATCCGGGAAGGGACCGGGGAGCTGTTTTTT. This encodes CASSLIREGTGELFF. The full variable domain, rest sourced from reference TRBV5-1 and TRBJ2-2, is KAGVTQTPRYLIKTRGQQVTLSCSPISGHRSVSWYQQTPGQGLQFLFEYFSETQRNKGNFPGRFSGRQFSNSRSEMNVSTLELGDSALYLCASSLIREGTGELFFGEGSRLTVL.

In this sample, this clonotype turned up a few times. The V gene is TRBV20-1, the J gene TRBJ1-1, with 9 bases identical to TRBD1. The germline V gene has CDR1 DFQATT and CDR2 SNEGSKA (reference sequence). With 4 bases clipped from V and 3 bases from J, the junction kept 6 bases outside the gene matches. The CDR3 has 14 amino acids. CDR3 residues: CSAMGTGRHTEAFF. In DNA form, the CDR3 reads TGCAGTGCTATGGGGACAGGGAGGCACACTGAAGCTTTCTTT.

There are many counts of this clonotype. This chain connects TRBV9 to TRBJ2-5; tentative D call: TRBD2 (6 bases). V lost 3 bases and J lost 5, with 14 bases in between. Germline CDR1 is SGDLS and CDR2 is YYNGEE. The CDR3 is 14 residues long. The CDR3: CASSAGLGGETQYF. The CDR3 DNA is TGTGCCAGCAGCGCAGGTCTTGGAGGGGAGACCCAGTACTTC. Together with reference TRBV9 and TRBJ2-5, the CDR3 gives the full variable domain: DSGVTQTPKHLITATGQRVTLRCSPRSGDLSVYWYQQSLDQGLQFLIQYYNGEERAKGNILERFSAQQFPDLHSELNLSSLELGDSALYFCASSAGLGGETQYFGPGTRLLVL.

The table lists this clonotype with a few counts. The V and J genes are TRBV11-2 and TRBJ1-1, with a weak D call TRBD1 (6 bases). This CDR3 is built from 15 residues. V was shortened by 2 bases and J by 4 bases, with 14 bases between the two germline ends. In germline, CDR1 is SGHAT, CDR2 FQNNGV. In nucleotides, the CDR3 is TGTGCCAGCAGCTTATCACAGGGTTTGGGCACTGAAGCTTTCTTT. Amino acids: CASSLSQGLGTEAFF.

The chain is built from TRBV12-3 or TRBV12-4 and TRBJ1-1, with 9 bases identical to TRBD1. The CDR3 loop spans 13 amino acids. V gave up 6 bases and J gave up 10 bases; unmatched junction bases: 9. The CDR3 coding sequence is TGTGCCAGCAGGTCCGGGACAGGGCACGGAGCTTTCTTT. Amino acids: CASRSGTGHGAFF.

J is TRBJ2-3 and V is TRBV28; D not certain. CDR3 size: 12 residues. Per the germline V gene, CDR1 is MDHEN and CDR2 is SYDVKM. Trimming took 6 bases from V and 9 from J, leaving 13 bases between them. The CDR3 region has the DNA TGTGCCAGCAGCCCCCCGACTTTGACGCAGTATTTT. Protein: CASSPPTLTQYF.

This clonotype was observed at least ten times. This chain joins TRBV4-2 and TRBJ1-2; 7 positions agree with TRBD1. The CDR3 sequence is 16 residues long. Per the germline V gene, CDR1 is LGHNA and CDR2 is YNFKEQ. Trimming took 5 bases from V and 7 from J; bases not matched to a gene: 16. The CDR3 region is CASSGHDTGEGGGYTF. The DNA for the CDR3 is TGTGCCAGCAGCGGACACGATACAGGGGAGGGAGGTGGCTACACCTTC.

This clonotype came up many times. V and J are TRBV12-3 or TRBV12-4 and TRBJ2-2, with TRBD1 identical over 10 bases. The CDR3 runs to 15 residues. V gave up 5 bases and J gave up 9 bases; unmatched junction bases: 9. Written as DNA, the CDR3 is TGTGCCAGCAGTCTCGGACAGGGGGTCGAACGGGAGCTGTTTTTT. It yields the protein CASSLGQGVERELFF.

A few counts support this clonotype. The rearrangement links TRBV6-2 or TRBV6-3 to TRBJ1-2; no clear D. The germline V and J ends were trimmed by 8 bases and 2 bases, with 12 bases remaining between them. Germline CDR1 reads MNHEY; CDR2 reads SVGEGT. This CDR3 spans 13 amino acids. CDR3 region: CASGRIGNYGYTF. The CDR3 DNA reads TGTGCCAGCGGCCGAATTGGGAACTATGGCTACACCTTC.

The J gene is TRBJ2-4, the V gene TRBV7-9; D is possibly TRBD1 (5 bases). Germline CDR1 and CDR2: SEHNR and FQNEAQ (reference sequence). Deletions cut 2 bases from V and 4 bases from J, with 9 bases between. The CDR3 is 14 amino acids. The CDR3 DNA reads TGTGCCAGCAGCTTATTGGGGCAGAAAAACATTCAGTACTTC. Encoded protein: CASSLLGQKNIQYF.

This clonotype was counted only a few times. The chain has TRBV4-3 and TRBJ2-5; the match to TRBD1 covers 9 bases. CDR3 length: 17 residues. Germline V CDR1 and CDR2: LGHNA, YSLEER. The V and J ends lost 0 bases and 4 bases, in that order; junction bases with no gene match: 9. CDR3 protein: CASSQERATGGAETQYF. Here the CDR3 DNA reads TGCGCCAGCAGCCAAGAAAGGGCCACAGGGGGCGCAGAGACCCAGTACTTC.

This clonotype was recorded at least ten times. The chain recombines TRBV4-1 with TRBJ2-2; 10 bases are shared with TRBD2. CDR1 is MGHRA, CDR2 YSYEKL, per germline. CDR3 size: 15 residues. J was trimmed by 6 bases and V by 2 bases; bases with no gene match: 3. DNA of the CDR3: TGCGCCAGCAGCCAAATAGCGGGGGGCTCCGGGGAGCTGTTTTTT. It is translated as CASSQIAGGSGELFF.

This clonotype has only a few counts. The chain has TRBV4-2 and TRBJ2-2; 8 bases line up with TRBD2. This CDR3 is 18 amino acids long. With V trimmed by 2 bases and J by 0 bases, 8 bases remained unmatched. Germline V gene lookup returns CDR1 LGHNA and CDR2 YNFKEQ. The DNA for the CDR3 is TGTGCCAGCAGCCAAAGGGGAGGTAGCGGGGCGAACACCGGGGAGCTGTTTTTT. Amino acids: CASSQRGGSGANTGELFF.

Only a few counts were recorded for this clonotype. V and J are TRBV7-9 and TRBJ2-3; no clear D. This CDR3 is built from 14 residues. Trimming pared 8 bases from V and 0 bases from J, leaving 12 bases between. From germline, CDR1 is SEHNR and CDR2 FQNEAQ (reference sequence). Here the CDR3 reads CASPTSGSTDTQYF. The CDR3 coding sequence is TGTGCCAGCCCCACGTCTGGAAGCACAGATACGCAGTATTTT.

The chain carries TRBV6-5 and TRBJ2-5, with D possibly TRBD2 on 7 matching bases. From germline, CDR1 is MNHEY and CDR2 SVGAGI. Trimming removed 4 bases from V and 5 bases from J, with 17 bases in between. The CDR3 is 15 residues long. The CDR3 sequence is CASSSPGGARETQYF. The CDR3 bases are TGTGCCAGCAGTTCCCCGGGGGGCGCCCGGGAGACCCAGTACTTC.

V usage is TRBV4-1 and J usage is TRBJ2-5; tentatively, D is TRBD1 (5 bases). The CDR3 is 14 amino acids. The germline CDR1 and CDR2 sequences are MGHRA and YSYEKL. V lost 1 base and J lost 2, with 8 bases in between. The CDR3 bases are TGCGCCAGCAGCCAAGGCTCAGGGCAAGAGACCCAGTACTTC. This encodes CASSQGSGQETQYF.

This clonotype has only a few counts. The rearrangement links TRBV7-9 to TRBJ2-3; D gene uncertain. Germline V gives CDR1 SEHNR, CDR2 FQNEAQ (reference sequence). The CDR3 has 13 residues. The ends were cut back, 6 bases at V and 0 bases at J, with 7 bases in the middle. The CDR3 region is CASRSPSTDTQYF. In nucleotides, the CDR3 is TGTGCCAGCAGATCACCCAGCACAGATACGCAGTATTTT.

The gene calls are TRBV12-5 and TRBJ2-2; TRBD1 aligns across 8 bases. Germline V gives CDR1 LGHNT, CDR2 FRNRAP. After removal of 5 bases from V and 7 bases from J, the junction contained 9 bases not matched to a gene. The CDR3 runs 15 residues. CDR3 residues: CASGTTDRAYGELFF. For the CDR3, the DNA is TGTGCTAGTGGTACGACGGACAGGGCCTACGGGGAGCTGTTTTTT.

The rearrangement links TRBV7-6 to TRBJ1-5; D gene unclear. The CDR3 runs to 14 residues. Trimming took 3 bases from V and 7 from J, leaving 13 bases between them. The V gene's germline CDR1 is SGHVS and CDR2 FNYEAQ. The CDR3 DNA is TGTGCCAGCAGCTTTACGATAGATGGCCAGCCCCAGCATTTT. It specifies CASSFTIDGQPQHF.

This clonotype came up a few times. This rearrangement joins TRBV2 to TRBJ2-7, with unresolved D. V dropped 3 bases and J dropped 3 bases, with 12 bases sitting between them. CDR3 length equals 14 residues. Germline-derived CDR1 and CDR2 are SNHLY and FYNNEI. Here the CDR3 reads CASSERVGYYEQYF. CDR3 DNA: TGTGCCAGCAGTGAGAGAGTAGGGTACTACGAGCAGTACTTC.

This sequence joins TRBV4-3 and TRBJ2-2; D is unresolved. V was cut by 0 bases and J by 4 bases, with 9 bases left in between. The germline V gene has CDR1 LGHNA and CDR2 YSLEER. CDR3 size: 15 residues. The CDR3 region has the DNA TGCGCCAGCAGCCAAGAGCCCTCTCTCACCGGGGAGCTGTTTTTT. It specifies CASSQEPSLTGELFF.

In the case of this clonotype: With a much larger clone just one base away, this may be a read error. The J gene is TRBJ1-3, the V gene TRBV12-3 or TRBV12-4; D remains unclear. The CDR3 runs 15 residues. V shed 8 bases and J shed 5 bases, with 19 bases lying between them. In nucleotides, the CDR3 is TGTGCCAGCGGGAAAGGGAAAAGCCAGCGAAACACCATATATTTT. Protein sequence: CASGKGKSQRNTIYF.

The chain links TRBV6-5 to TRBJ1-2; possibly TRBD1 for D (6 bases). The germline CDR1 and CDR2 sequences are MNHEY and SVGAGI. V lost 0 bases and J 4 bases, leaving 9 bases between the germline ends. The length of the CDR3 is 14 residues. The CDR3 loop is CASSYSSGVYGYTF. The CDR3, as DNA: TGTGCCAGCAGTTACTCGTCAGGGGTCTATGGCTACACCTTC.

There are many counts of this clonotype. The gene calls are TRBV12-3 or TRBV12-4 and TRBJ2-5; perhaps TRBD2 as D (6 bases). The V and J ends lost 7 bases and 5 bases respectively, with 20 bases between them. The CDR3 is 15 residues long. The CDR3 loop is CASTGGTHVRETQYF. The CDR3 nucleotides are TGTGCCAGCACTGGCGGGACCCATGTACGGGAGACCCAGTACTTC.

This clonotype turned up a few times. The chain employs TRBV9 and TRBJ2-1; 8 bases match TRBD2. V was pared by 4 bases and J by 4 bases, with 13 bases of the junction left unmatched. Germline CDR1 is SGDLS and CDR2 is YYNGEE. The CDR3 totals 17 residues. The CDR3 region is CASSPLSGGGMYNEQFF. DNA of the CDR3: TGTGCCAGCAGCCCCTTGTCCGGGGGGGGGATGTACAATGAGCAGTTCTTC.

This clonotype showed up just a few times. The V call is TRBV5-1, the J call TRBJ2-2; possibly TRBD2 for D (6 bases). Trimming left V 5 bases short and J 5 bases short, with 13 bases between. This CDR3 spans 14 amino acids. Germline V CDR1 and CDR2: SGHRS, YFSETQ. CDR3 sequence reads: CASRASEKTGELFF. In DNA form, the CDR3 reads TGCGCCAGCAGGGCTAGCGAAAAGACCGGGGAGCTGTTTTTT.